Following are 11 T cell receptor beta chains from one sample sequenced in a study of blood T cell repertoires in COVID-19 (dated by TCRdb to about 2020). Library prep was done by the immunoSEQ multiplex PCR assay. Not all clones reach the TCRdb copy of this immuneACCESS table, which keeps in-frame sequences only. Checked studies attribute under half of the gap to unresolved V genes and leave the rest unexplained. A total of 200,000 or so clones appear in this sample, roughly nine tenths of them only once. The top ten constitute around 0.76% of the sample. Sequences were obtained from peripheral blood. The receptors shown here come from a woman aged 70 to 79 with acute or convalescent COVID-19.

The V and J genes are TRBV28 and TRBJ2-7; TRBD1 is a possible D gene (5 bases). The CDR3 contains 15 residues. V lost 5 bases and J 8 bases, leaving 22 bases between the germline ends. Germline assignment: CDR1 MDHEN and CDR2 SYDVKM. CDR3 DNA: TGTGCCAGCAGTCCTACAGGCCTCTTGGCGGAGCAGCAGTACTTC. This gives the protein CASSPTGLLAEQQYF.

This chain uses TRBV14 with TRBJ1-1, with 8 bases identical to TRBD1. With V trimmed by 8 bases and J by 10 bases, 15 bases remained unmatched. This CDR3 contains 14 residues. Germline loops: CDR1 SGHDN, CDR2 FVKESK. CDR3 protein: CASGRNTRGQRAFF. The CDR3 nucleotides read TGTGCCAGCGGAAGAAACACCAGGGGGCAAAGAGCTTTCTTT.

This clone was detected only a few times. J is TRBJ1-1 and V is TRBV19; D not certain. This CDR3 has 13 residues. V gave up 6 bases and J gave up 4 bases, with 12 bases separating them. The germline CDR1 and CDR2 sequences are LNHDA and SQIVND (reference sequence). The CDR3 sequence: CASSYSSGTEAFF. As DNA, the CDR3 is TGTGCCAGTAGCTATTCGTCGGGCACTGAAGCTTTCTTT.

The CDR3: CASSSLSGQPNNEQFF. CDR3 in DNA: TGCGCCAGCAGCTCGCTTAGCGGACAACCTAACAATGAGCAGTTCTTC. The chain combines TRBV5-1 with TRBJ2-1; D is possibly TRBD2 (6 bases). The CDR3 totals 16 residues. Germline loops: CDR1 SGHRS, CDR2 YFSETQ. V was cut by 3 bases and J by 5 bases, with 18 bases left in between.

The count of this clone is one. The chain combines TRBV18 with TRBJ1-1; D not resolved. The CDR3 totals 13 residues. Germline assignment: CDR1 KGHSH and CDR2 LQKENI. V was clipped by 6 bases and J by 3 bases, with 11 bases between them. CDR3 DNA: TGTGCCAGCTCGCCAGCCGGGGACACTGAAGCTTTCTTT. Its translation is CASSPAGDTEAFF.

V and J are TRBV29-1 and TRBJ2-1; 10 positions agree with TRBD2. This CDR3 has 19 residues. Trimming removed 0 bases from V and 0 bases from J; junction bases left unmatched: 11. The germline CDR1 and CDR2 sequences are SQVTM and ANQGSEA. The CDR3 protein is CSVEDRGSGGTSSYNEQFF. Written as DNA, the CDR3 is TGCAGCGTTGAAGATAGAGGTAGCGGGGGGACTAGCTCCTACAATGAGCAGTTCTTC.

The CDR3 DNA is TGTGCCAGTAGTCCAATTACCGCAGGGGACTATGGCTACACCTTC. Its translation: CASSPITAGDYGYTF. This chain joins TRBV19 and TRBJ1-2, with D tentatively TRBD1 (6 bases). The CDR3 spans 15 residues. Germline CDR1 and CDR2: LNHDA and SQIVND (reference sequence). V was clipped by 5 bases and J by 3 bases, with 16 bases between them. The full variable domain, with the rest looked up from reference TRBV19 and TRBJ1-2, is DGGITQSPKYLFRKEGQNVTLSCEQNLNHDAMYWYRQDPGQGLRLIYYSQIVNDFQKGDIAEGYSVSREKKESFPLTVTSAQKNPTAFYLCASSPITAGDYGYTFGSGTRLTVV.

This chain links TRBV28 with TRBJ2-7; D possibly corresponds to TRBD2 (6 bases). V was trimmed by 7 bases and J by 7 bases, leaving 14 bases between them. The CDR3 has 12 amino acids. Germline CDR1 MDHEN, CDR2 SYDVKM. Here the CDR3 DNA reads TGTGCCAGCACTGCGGGGTCTAGGGAGCAGTACTTC. Its translation is CASTAGSREQYF.

The CDR3 bases are TGTGCCAGCAGCTTGGGGTGGACGGCCTGGGAGGGAGATACGCAGTATTTT. The encoded protein is CASSLGWTAWEGDTQYF. The chain joins TRBV11-2 to TRBJ2-3, with 7 bases aligning to TRBD2. The CDR3 spans 17 residues. Germline V lookup: CDR1 SGHAT, CDR2 FQNNGV. V was clipped by 3 bases and J by 5 bases; unmatched bases: 14.

The chain uses TRBV5-1 and TRBJ2-6; a weak D match, TRBD1 (5 bases). The CDR3 runs to 16 residues. Trimming left V 0 bases short and J 0 bases short, with 7 bases between. Germline V gene sequence: CDR1 SGHRS, CDR2 YFSETQ. This CDR3 reads CASSLETASGANVLTF. DNA for the CDR3: TGCGCCAGCAGCTTGGAGACAGCCTCTGGGGCCAACGTCCTGACTTTC.

V and J are TRBV7-9 and TRBJ1-2; TRBD1 matches at 7 bases. CDR3 length: 15 amino acids. J was trimmed by 2 bases and V by 4 bases; bases with no gene match: 7. Germline CDR1 is SEHNR and CDR2 is FQNEAQ (reference sequence). The CDR3 DNA reads as TGTGCCAGCAGCTCCGACCCCAGGGGGAACTATGGCTACACCTTC. It specifies CASSSDPRGNYGYTF.